The 29 T cell receptor beta chains below come from one sample, sequenced in a study of blood T cell repertoires in COVID-19. Sequenced by immunoSEQ multiplex PCR; TCRdb stores in-frame clones only, minus some. The sample yields approximately 210,000 clones, around nine tenths seen once. The sequencing sample was made of peripheral blood. These receptors originate from a woman aged 35 to 49 with acute or convalescent COVID-19.

This sequence joins TRBV9 and TRBJ1-3, with a possible D match to TRBD1 (5 bases). CDR1 is SGDLS and CDR2 is YYNGEE in the germline V gene. Trimming removed 0 bases at V and 0 bases at J, with 7 bases between. This CDR3 is 15 amino acids long. In nucleotides, the CDR3 is TGTGCCAGCAGCGTAGGCAGGGTCTCTGGAAACACCATATATTTT. Translating it yields CASSVGRVSGNTIYF.

This chain joins TRBV30 and TRBJ1-2; D may be TRBD1 (5 bases). The germline V gene encodes CDR1 GTSNPN and CDR2 SVGIG (reference sequence). The CDR3 has 16 amino acids. Between the trimmed V and J ends, which lost 1 base and 1 base, there was a span of 16 bases. CDR3 coding DNA: TGTGCCTGGAGTGATGAGGGGAGGTTCCATAACTATGGCTACACCTTC. It encodes CAWSDEGRFHNYGYTF.

The chain has TRBV2 and TRBJ1-2; D remains unclear. The germline V and J ends were trimmed by 4 bases and 8 bases, with 20 bases remaining between them. CDR3 length equals 15 residues. Germline lookup yields CDR1 SNHLY and CDR2 FYNNEI. The CDR3 spells CASSGRGGTLLGYTF. CDR3 nucleotide sequence: TGTGCCAGCAGTGGTCGGGGAGGCACCCTATTAGGCTACACCTTC.

The rearrangement links TRBV10-3 to TRBJ2-3; no definite D call. Germline V lookup: CDR1 ENHRY, CDR2 SYGVKD. The ends were cut back, 8 bases at V and 3 bases at J, with 15 bases in the middle. This CDR3 spans 14 amino acids. The DNA for the CDR3 is TGTGCCATCTCGGGTGACGCCTCGACAGATACGCAGTATTTT. Translated, it gives CAISGDASTDTQYF.

The CDR3 sequence: CASSVASRYNEQFF. The CDR3 DNA reads as TGTGCCAGCAGCGTAGCTTCTAGATACAATGAGCAGTTCTTC. This chain joins TRBV9 and TRBJ2-1; D gene ambiguous. The CDR3 runs to 14 residues. Trimming pared 0 bases from V and 4 bases from J, leaving 8 bases between. Germline CDR1 and CDR2: SGDLS and YYNGEE.

V gene TRBV6-6 combines with J gene TRBJ1-5, with 8 positions matching TRBD1. CDR1 MNHNY and CDR2 SVGAGI come from the germline V gene (reference sequence). The CDR3 totals 12 residues. Trimming removed 6 bases from V and 11 bases from J; junction bases left unmatched: 6. The CDR3 region is CASRTGAGAQHF. The DNA for the CDR3 is TGTGCCAGCAGGACAGGGGCGGGAGCCCAGCATTTT.

The V and J genes are TRBV19 and TRBJ1-1; a possible D gene is TRBD1 (5 bases). The CDR3 length is 16 residues. Germline V lookup: CDR1 LNHDA, CDR2 SQIVND (reference sequence). The ends were cut back, 5 bases at V and 2 bases at J, with 18 bases in the middle. The CDR3 loop reads CASSWGSGRLNTEAFF. CDR3 in DNA: TGTGCCAGTAGTTGGGGCTCCGGACGGCTTAACACTGAAGCTTTCTTT.

This chain uses TRBV5-1 with TRBJ2-4, with D possibly matching TRBD1 (6 bases). The CDR3 loop spans 16 amino acids. V was clipped by 4 bases and J by 6 bases, with 20 bases between them. The germline V gene has CDR1 SGHRS and CDR2 YFSETQ. CDR3 DNA: TGCGCCAGCAGCCCCCGGGACACCCAAGGGGCAAACATTCAGTACTTC. Its translation is CASSPRDTQGANIQYF. The variable domain in full, with the rest retrieved from reference TRBV5-1 and TRBJ2-4, is KAGVTQTPRYLIKTRGQQVTLSCSPISGHRSVSWYQQTPGQGLQFLFEYFSETQRNKGNFPGRFSGRQFSNSRSEMNVSTLELGDSALYLCASSPRDTQGANIQYFGAGTRLSVL.

The chain employs TRBV20-1 and TRBJ1-1; a possible D gene is TRBD1 (6 bases). V shed 3 bases and J shed 1 base, with 15 bases lying between them. Germline V gene sequence: CDR1 DFQATT, CDR2 SNEGSKA (reference sequence). The length of the CDR3 is 15 residues. This chain's CDR3 is CSASSQGWANTEAFF. The DNA for the CDR3 is TGCAGTGCTAGTTCCCAGGGGTGGGCGAACACTGAAGCTTTCTTT.

The chain has TRBV6-5 and TRBJ1-1; a weak D match, TRBD1 (6 bases). V was shortened by 7 bases and J by 4 bases, with 19 bases between the two germline ends. Germline assignment: CDR1 MNHEY and CDR2 SVGAGI. CDR3 length: 15 residues. The CDR3 reads CASNSRGGYGTEAFF. The CDR3 DNA reads TGTGCCAGCAACTCACGCGGGGGCTACGGCACTGAAGCTTTCTTT.

The chain uses TRBV13 and TRBJ2-1; the match to TRBD2 covers 14 bases. Trimming took 4 bases from V and 10 from J; bases not matched to a gene: 9. The CDR3 sequence is 16 residues long. CDR1 and CDR2 from the germline V gene are PRHDT and FYEKMQ (reference sequence). CDR3 in DNA: TGTGCCAGCAGCTCAACAGGGACTAGCGGGGGTGGCGAGCAGTTCTTC. Translation: CASSSTGTSGGGEQFF.

CDR3 in amino acids: CASSYRGSYNEQFF. DNA for the CDR3: TGTGCCAGCAGTTACAGGGGCTCCTACAATGAGCAGTTCTTC. The chain joins TRBV6-5 to TRBJ2-1, with D possibly matching TRBD1 (5 bases). The CDR3 is 14 residues long. Germline V gene sequence: CDR1 MNHEY, CDR2 SVGAGI. Trimming left V 2 bases short and J 0 bases short, with 5 bases between.

This clone was recorded once. The CDR3 sequence is CASSPPGLAGGVIETQYF. The DNA for the CDR3 is TGTGCCAGCAGTCCTCCCGGACTAGCCGGGGGGGTGATTGAGACCCAGTACTTC. This sequence joins TRBV2 and TRBJ2-5; the match to TRBD2 covers 8 bases. The V segment lost 5 bases and the J segment 5 bases; nucleotides outside the gene matches: 19. Germline values: CDR1 SNHLY, CDR2 FYNNEI. The CDR3 runs 18 residues. Drawing the rest from reference TRBV2 and TRBJ2-5, the complete variable domain is EPEVTQTPSHQVTQMGQEVILRCVPISNHLYFYWYRQILGQKVEFLVSFYNNEISEKSEIFDDQFSVERPDGSNFTLKIRSTKLEDSAMYFCASSPPGLAGGVIETQYFGPGTRLLVL.

The chain couples TRBV3-1 (or the pseudogene TRBV3-2) to TRBJ2-3; weak D call: TRBD2 (5 bases). The CDR3 length is 15 residues. Germline loops: CDR1 LGHDT, CDR2 YNNKEL (reference sequence). Trimming removed 1 base at V and 8 bases at J, with 16 bases between. CDR3 sequence: CASSQGVSYEGTQYF. The CDR3, as DNA: TGTGCCAGCAGCCAAGGGGTTAGTTACGAGGGTACGCAGTATTTT.

The chain is built from TRBV2 and TRBJ1-2, with 11 bases identical to TRBD1. Germline CDR1 is SNHLY and CDR2 is FYNNEI. The CDR3 extends over 15 amino acids. V gave up 8 bases and J gave up 1 base; unmatched junction bases: 6. The CDR3 bases are TGTGCCAGCGGTTCGGGACAGGGGGTTAACTATGGCTACACCTTC. It encodes CASGSGQGVNYGYTF.

V is TRBV11-2 and J is TRBJ2-5; the match to TRBD2 covers 9 bases. Germline loops: CDR1 SGHAT, CDR2 FQNNGV. V shed 0 bases, J shed 7 bases, and the junction held 12 bases outside the gene matches. The CDR3 has 17 amino acids. CDR3 residues: CASSLEYLAGAHGTQYF. As DNA, the CDR3 is TGTGCCAGCAGCTTAGAATATTTAGCGGGGGCCCACGGGACCCAGTACTTC.

In this sample, this clone turned up a few times. This chain connects TRBV19 to TRBJ1-5, with D possibly matching TRBD1 (6 bases). The CDR3 covers 14 residues. Per germline, CDR1 LNHDA and CDR2 SQIVND (reference sequence). Trimming stripped 8 bases from V and 5 bases from J, with 16 bases between. The CDR3 loop reads CASRRQTGYQPQHF. As DNA, the CDR3 is TGTGCCAGTCGCCGTCAGACAGGTTATCAGCCCCAGCATTTT. Supplemented by reference TRBV19 and TRBJ1-5, the full variable domain reads DGGITQSPKYLFRKEGQNVTLSCEQNLNHDAMYWYRQDPGQGLRLIYYSQIVNDFQKGDIAEGYSVSREKKESFPLTVTSAQKNPTAFYLCASRRQTGYQPQHFGDGTRLSIL.

The V and J genes are TRBV7-3 and TRBJ1-1; 8 bases fit TRBD1. Germline CDR1 is SGHTA and CDR2 is FQGTGA. J was trimmed by 11 bases and V by 4 bases; bases with no gene match: 9. This CDR3 has 13 residues. The CDR3 region is CASSSHRQGPAFF. Written as DNA, the CDR3 is TGTGCCAGCAGCTCCCACCGACAGGGGCCCGCTTTCTTT.

The rearrangement uses TRBV19 and TRBJ1-4; D might be TRBD1 (6 bases). This CDR3 has 14 residues. Trimming cost V 3 bases and J 8 bases, with 13 bases left between them. In germline, CDR1 is LNHDA, CDR2 SQIVND (reference sequence). This chain's CDR3 is CASSMLQGHEKLFF. CDR3 nucleotide sequence: TGTGCCAGTAGTATGTTGCAGGGGCACGAAAAACTGTTTTTT.

The rearrangement links TRBV7-9 to TRBJ2-7; 7 bases are a match to TRBD1. The CDR3 sequence is 14 residues long. In germline, CDR1 is SEHNR, CDR2 FQNEAQ (reference sequence). J lost 5 bases, V lost 3 bases, and 7 bases had no gene match. The CDR3 coding sequence is TGTGCCAGCAGCTTGGTGCAGGGGGTTAACGAGCAGTACGTC. It translates to CASSLVQGVNEQYV.

The chain employs TRBV11-2 and TRBJ2-5, with 8 positions matching TRBD2. The V gene's germline CDR1 is SGHAT and CDR2 FQNNGV. This CDR3 is built from 18 residues. The junction had 18 bases not matched to a gene; V was cut back by 5 bases and J by 4 bases. The CDR3 sequence: CASSDLTTGGPRRETQYF. CDR3 bases: TGTGCCAGCAGCGACTTGACAACGGGGGGGCCCCGGAGAGAGACCCAGTACTTC. Full variable domain (outside the CDR3, taken from reference TRBV11-2 and TRBJ2-5): EAGVAQSPRYKIIEKRQSVAFWCNPISGHATLYWYQQILGQGPKLLIQFQNNGVVDDSQLPKDRFSAERLKGVDSTLKIQPAKLEDSAVYLCASSDLTTGGPRRETQYFGPGTRLLVL.

This chain uses TRBV19 with TRBJ2-3; no definite D call. The CDR3 runs 12 residues. Trimming took off 3 bases at V and 4 bases at J, with 5 bases between the two ends. The germline gives CDR1 LNHDA, CDR2 SQIVND (reference sequence). CDR3 nucleotides: TGTGCCAGTAGTATCCGTGCAGATACGCAGTATTTT. Translation: CASSIRADTQYF. The full variable domain, in which reference TRBV19 and TRBJ2-3 provide the parts outside the CDR3, is DGGITQSPKYLFRKEGQNVTLSCEQNLNHDAMYWYRQDPGQGLRLIYYSQIVNDFQKGDIAEGYSVSREKKESFPLTVTSAQKNPTAFYLCASSIRADTQYFGPGTRLTVL.

This clone has just one count. This chain uses TRBV11-2 with TRBJ1-1; tentative D call: TRBD1 (6 bases). Per germline, CDR1 SGHAT and CDR2 FQNNGV. The V and J ends lost 4 bases and 8 bases respectively, with 20 bases between them. The CDR3 is made up of 15 amino acids. The CDR3 reads CASSSGGAGSGEAFF. CDR3 nucleotides: TGTGCCAGCAGCTCTGGGGGGGCCGGGTCGGGAGAAGCTTTCTTT. The variable domain in full, completed from reference TRBV11-2 and TRBJ1-1, reads EAGVAQSPRYKIIEKRQSVAFWCNPISGHATLYWYQQILGQGPKLLIQFQNNGVVDDSQLPKDRFSAERLKGVDSTLKIQPAKLEDSAVYLCASSSGGAGSGEAFFGQGTRLTVV.

This sequence joins TRBV28 and TRBJ2-1; no clear D gene. The CDR3 totals 13 residues. Germline V gene sequence: CDR1 MDHEN, CDR2 SYDVKM. V lost 6 bases and J 9 bases, leaving 15 bases between the germline ends. In DNA, the CDR3 is TGTGCCAGCAGGGCGGCCTCCGTCCGTGAGCAGTTCTTC. It yields the protein CASRAASVREQFF.

This rearrangement joins TRBV6-1 to TRBJ2-7, with D unclear. Germline V lookup: CDR1 MNHNS, CDR2 SASEGT. This CDR3 comprises 14 residues. The V end was cut by 0 bases, the J end by 4 bases, with 10 bases between. In nucleotides, the CDR3 is TGTGCCAGCAGTGAAGCTGGCCTCCTTTACGAGCAGTACGTC. Translation: CASSEAGLLYEQYV.

The chain carries TRBV6-1 and TRBJ2-4; no reliable D call. Germline values: CDR1 MNHNS, CDR2 SASEGT. With 1 base removed from V and 9 bases from J, the gap between germline ends came to 7 bases. There are 12 residues in the CDR3. CDR3 in DNA: TGTGCCAGCAGTGAAGTAGACATCATTCAGTACTTC. Residues: CASSEVDIIQYF.

The sample holds a few counts of this clone. The chain links TRBV2 to TRBJ1-6, with D unresolved. The V gene's germline CDR1 is SNHLY and CDR2 FYNNEI. This CDR3 contains 13 residues. Trimming removed 5 bases at V and 11 bases at J, with 13 bases between. CDR3: CASSLRGNTPLHF. CDR3 in DNA: TGTGCCAGCAGTCTCAGAGGGAATACACCCCTCCACTTT.

The rearrangement joins TRBV5-1 to TRBJ1-2, with 12 bases fitting TRBD1. Germline V gene sequence: CDR1 SGHRS, CDR2 YFSETQ. The length of the CDR3 is 14 residues. V lost 4 bases to trimming and J lost 8 bases; unmatched junction nucleotides: 6. In DNA, the CDR3 is TGCGCCAGCAGCCCCGGGACAGGGGGCGAGGGCTACACCTTC. It yields the protein CASSPGTGGEGYTF.

A note on this clone: Distinct nucleotide sequences in the sample also encode this CDR3. The J gene is TRBJ2-7, the V gene TRBV5-5; D might be TRBD1 (6 bases). The germline CDR1 and CDR2 sequences are SGHKS and YYEKEE (reference sequence). The CDR3 consists of 15 residues. Trimming took off 4 bases at V and 2 bases at J, with 16 bases between the two ends. In DNA, the CDR3 is TGTGCCAGCAGCCTTACAGGGCATGGCGCCTACGAGCAGTACGTC. Translated: CASSLTGHGAYEQYV.